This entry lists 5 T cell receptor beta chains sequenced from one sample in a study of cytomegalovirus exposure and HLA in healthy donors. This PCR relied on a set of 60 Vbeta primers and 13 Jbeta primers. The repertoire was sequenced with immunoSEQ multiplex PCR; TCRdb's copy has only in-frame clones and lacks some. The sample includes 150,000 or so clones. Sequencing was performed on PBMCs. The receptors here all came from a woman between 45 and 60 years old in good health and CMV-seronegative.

The CDR3 nucleotides read TGCGCCAGCAGCGTGGGACAGCAGGCCGGGGAGCTGTTTTTT. Its translation: CASSVGQQAGELFF. The chain uses TRBV5-1 and TRBJ2-2; TRBD1 matches 7 bases. V gave up 4 bases and J gave up 6 bases; unmatched junction bases: 6. This CDR3 is built from 14 residues. The germline CDR1 and CDR2 sequences are SGHRS and YFSETQ.

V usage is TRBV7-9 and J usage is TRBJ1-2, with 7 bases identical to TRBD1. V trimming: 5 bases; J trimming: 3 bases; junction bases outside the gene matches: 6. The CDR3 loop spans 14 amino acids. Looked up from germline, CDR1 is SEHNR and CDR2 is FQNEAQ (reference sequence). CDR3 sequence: CASSKGQQYYGYTF. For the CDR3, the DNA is TGTGCCAGCAGCAAGGGACAGCAGTACTATGGCTACACCTTC.

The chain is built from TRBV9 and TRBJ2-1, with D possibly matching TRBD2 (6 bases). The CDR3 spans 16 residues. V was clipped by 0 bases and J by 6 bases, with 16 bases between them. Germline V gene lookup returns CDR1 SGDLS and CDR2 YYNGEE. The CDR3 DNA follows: TGTGCCAGCAGCGTAGCAGGTTCCGGGAGTTTCAATGAGCAGTTCTTC. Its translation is CASSVAGSGSFNEQFF.

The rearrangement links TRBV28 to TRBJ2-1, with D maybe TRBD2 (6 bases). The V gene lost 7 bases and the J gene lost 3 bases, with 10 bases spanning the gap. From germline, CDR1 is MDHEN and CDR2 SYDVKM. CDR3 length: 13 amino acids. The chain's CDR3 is CASNRGNYNEQFF. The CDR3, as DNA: TGTGCCAGCAATCGGGGGAACTACAATGAGCAGTTCTTC.

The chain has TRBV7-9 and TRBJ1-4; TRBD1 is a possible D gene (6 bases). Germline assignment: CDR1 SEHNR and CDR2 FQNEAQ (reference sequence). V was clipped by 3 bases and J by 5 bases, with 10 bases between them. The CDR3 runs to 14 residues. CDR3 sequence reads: CASSLQGLNEKLFF. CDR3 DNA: TGTGCCAGCAGCTTGCAGGGGCTCAATGAAAAACTGTTTTTT.